These T cell receptor beta chains were read from a single sample in a study of T-cell reconstitution after alpha-beta-depleted transplantation in children. TCRdb processed the PCR reads anew with MiXCR; each CDR3 protein has one entry. Here the sample spans fewer than 750,000 distinct CDR3 sequences, 25% to 30% being singletons. The material sequenced was PBMCs, taken before TCRalphabeta/CD19-depleted stem cell transplant. These receptors all stem from a boy in the first two years of life with Wiskott-Aldrich syndrome, due to receive a stem cell transplant. CDR3s include the opening cysteine and the closing phenylalanine or tryptophan. D genes are given only for firm matches. Some rows mark clone size as missing; the rest say once, few, many or name a class of expanded clone.

V gene,D gene,J gene,clone size,CDR3 protein,CDR3 DNA
TRBV25-1,-,TRBJ2-2,-,CASSPHPGGLNTGELFF,TGTGCCAGCAGCCCCCATCCCGGGGGGCTGAACACCGGGGAGCTGTTTTTT
TRBV4-1,TRBD1,TRBJ2-3,few,CASSRTGDAADTQYF,TGCGCCAGCAGCCGTACAGGGGATGCGGCAGATACGCAGTATTTT
TRBV3-1,TRBD1,TRBJ2-7,-,CASSQGRGTGVYEQYF,TGTGCCAGCAGCCAAGGGCGAGGGACAGGGGTCTACGAGCAGTACTTC
TRBV7-6,-,TRBJ2-1,few,CASSSGIKQFF,TGTGCCAGCAGCTCGGGCATTAAGCAGTTCTTC
TRBV29-1,TRBD2,TRBJ2-3,-,CSVRTSGTDTQYF,TGCAGCGTCCGGACTAGCGGGACAGATACGCAGTATTTT
TRBV18,-,TRBJ1-3,-,CASSPRPAGPSGNTIYF,TGTGCCAGCTCACCACGGCCAGCGGGACCCTCTGGAAACACCATATATTTT
TRBV5-1,TRBD2,TRBJ2-1,-,CASSPWTSGRGNEQFF,TGCGCCAGCAGCCCATGGACTAGCGGGAGGGGTAATGAGCAGTTCTTC
TRBV5-1,TRBD2,TRBJ2-3,-,CASSPMAAGEWADTQYF,TGCGCCAGCAGCCCCATGGCTGCGGGAGAGTGGGCAGATACGCAGTATTTT
TRBV5-1,-,TRBJ1-1,-,CASSLFGKENTEAFF,TGCGCCAGCAGCTTGTTCGGGAAGGAGAACACTGAAGCTTTCTTT
TRBV10-3,TRBD2,TRBJ2-1,few,CAISEGLAGVDEQFF,TGTGCCATCAGTGAGGGACTAGCGGGAGTCGATGAGCAGTTCTTC
TRBV7-9,-,TRBJ2-7,-,CASSLVSFYEQYF,TGTGCCAGCAGCTTAGTTAGCTTCTACGAGCAGTACTTC
TRBV20-1,-,TRBJ2-7,once,CSAPTGGYYEQYF,TGCAGTGCTCCTACCGGGGGATACTACGAGCAGTACTTC
TRBV20-1,-,TRBJ2-7,-,CSARDQLGSAYEQYF,TGCAGTGCTAGAGATCAACTAGGCAGCGCCTACGAGCAGTACTTC
TRBV7-6,-,TRBJ2-7,few,CASSLVGLDYEQYF,TGTGCCAGCAGCTTAGTGGGACTGGACTACGAGCAGTACTTC
TRBV20-1,TRBD2,TRBJ2-3,-,CSACTSGLSTDTQYF,TGCAGTGCTTGTACTAGCGGCCTTAGCACAGATACGCAGTATTTT
TRBV29-1,-,TRBJ2-3,-,CSVRVLTDTQYF,TGCAGCGTTCGAGTTCTCACAGATACGCAGTATTTT
TRBV5-1,-,TRBJ2-5,-,CASSIPGRETQYF,TGCGCCAGCAGCATCCCTGGACGAGAGACCCAGTACTTC
TRBV11-2,-,TRBJ2-7,-,CASSLGIPYEQYF,TGTGCCAGCAGCTTAGGTATTCCCTACGAGCAGTACTTC
TRBV12-3/TRBV12-4,TRBD1,TRBJ1-6,few,CASKKDRGDSPLHF,TGTGCCAGCAAAAAGGACAGGGGGGATTCACCCCTCCACTTT
TRBV20-1,TRBD2,TRBJ2-7,-,CSVPGLAVPGEQYF,TGCAGTGTCCCGGGACTAGCGGTCCCCGGCGAGCAGTACTTC
TRBV5-1,-,TRBJ2-1,-,CASSLLGAWGPYNEQFF,TGCGCCAGCAGCTTGCTGGGGGCCTGGGGGCCCTACAATGAGCAGTTCTTC
TRBV12-3/TRBV12-4,TRBD2,TRBJ2-7,few,CASSRRRLAEASYEQYF,TGTGCCAGCAGTCGAAGACGACTAGCGGAGGCCTCCTACGAGCAGTACTTC
TRBV5-5,-,TRBJ1-2,few,CASSLLQHYGYTF,TGTGCCAGCAGCTTGTTGCAGCACTATGGCTACACCTTC
TRBV5-1,-,TRBJ2-2,-,CASSLLQGLNTGELFF,TGCGCCAGCAGCTTGTTGCAGGGCCTAAACACCGGGGAGCTGTTTTTT